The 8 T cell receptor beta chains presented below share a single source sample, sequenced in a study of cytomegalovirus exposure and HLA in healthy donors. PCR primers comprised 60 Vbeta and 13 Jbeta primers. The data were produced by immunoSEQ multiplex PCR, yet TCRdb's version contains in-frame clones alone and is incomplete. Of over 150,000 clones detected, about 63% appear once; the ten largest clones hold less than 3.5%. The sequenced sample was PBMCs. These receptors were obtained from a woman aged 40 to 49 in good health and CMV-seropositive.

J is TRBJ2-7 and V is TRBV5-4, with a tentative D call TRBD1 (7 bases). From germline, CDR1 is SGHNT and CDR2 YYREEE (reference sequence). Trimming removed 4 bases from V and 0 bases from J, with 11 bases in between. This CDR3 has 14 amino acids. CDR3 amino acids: CASSAGQSSYEQYF. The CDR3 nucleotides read TGTGCCAGCAGCGCGGGACAGAGCTCCTACGAGCAGTACTTC.

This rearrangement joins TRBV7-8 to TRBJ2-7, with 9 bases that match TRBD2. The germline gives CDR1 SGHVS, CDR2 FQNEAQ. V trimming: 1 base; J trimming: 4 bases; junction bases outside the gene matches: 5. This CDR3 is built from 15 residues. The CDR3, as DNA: TGTGCCAGCAGCTTAGGAGCGGGAGGCGATTACGAGCAGTACTTC. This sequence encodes CASSLGAGGDYEQYF.

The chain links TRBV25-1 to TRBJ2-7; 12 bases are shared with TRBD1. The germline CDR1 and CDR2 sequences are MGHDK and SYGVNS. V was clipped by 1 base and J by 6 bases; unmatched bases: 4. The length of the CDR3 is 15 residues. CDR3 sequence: CASSEWGTGGREQYF. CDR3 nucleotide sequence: TGTGCCAGCAGTGAATGGGGGACAGGGGGCCGCGAGCAGTACTTC.

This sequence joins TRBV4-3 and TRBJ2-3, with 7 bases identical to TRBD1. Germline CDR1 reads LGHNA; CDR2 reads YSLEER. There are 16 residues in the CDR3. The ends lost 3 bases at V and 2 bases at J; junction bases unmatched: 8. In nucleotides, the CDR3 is TGCGCCAGCAGCCACAAGACAGGGCTCCCCACAGATACGCAGTATTTT. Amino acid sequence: CASSHKTGLPTDTQYF.

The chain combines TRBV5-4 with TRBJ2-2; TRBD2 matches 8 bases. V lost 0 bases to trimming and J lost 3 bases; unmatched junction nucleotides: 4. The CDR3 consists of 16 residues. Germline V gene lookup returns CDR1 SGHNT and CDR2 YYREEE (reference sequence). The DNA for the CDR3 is TGTGCCAGCAGCTTGGGACTAGCGATGGACACCGGGGAGCTGTTTTTT. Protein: CASSLGLAMDTGELFF.

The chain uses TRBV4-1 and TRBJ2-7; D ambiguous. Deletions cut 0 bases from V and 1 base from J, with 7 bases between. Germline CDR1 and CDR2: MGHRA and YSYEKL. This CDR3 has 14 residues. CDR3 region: CASSQESPSYEQYF. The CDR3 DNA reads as TGCGCCAGCAGCCAAGAATCCCCGTCCTACGAGCAGTACTTC.

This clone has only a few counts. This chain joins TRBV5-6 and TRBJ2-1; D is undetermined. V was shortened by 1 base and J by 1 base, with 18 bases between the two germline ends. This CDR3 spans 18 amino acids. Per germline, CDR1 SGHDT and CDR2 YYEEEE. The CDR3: CASSLRRVSFGSYNEQFF. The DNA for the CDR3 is TGTGCCAGCAGCTTGCGTAGAGTTTCCTTCGGGTCCTACAATGAGCAGTTCTTC. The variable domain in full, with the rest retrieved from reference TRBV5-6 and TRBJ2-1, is DAGVTQSPTHLIKTRGQQVTLRCSPKSGHDTVSWYQQALGQGPQFIFQYYEEEERQRGNFPDRFSGHQFPNYSSELNVNALLLGDSALYLCASSLRRVSFGSYNEQFFGPGTRLTVL.

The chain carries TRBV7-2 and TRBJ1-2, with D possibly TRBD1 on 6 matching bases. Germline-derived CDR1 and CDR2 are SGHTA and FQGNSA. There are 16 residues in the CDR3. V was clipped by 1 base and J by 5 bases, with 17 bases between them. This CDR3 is CASSLVPLGASYGYTF. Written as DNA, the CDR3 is TGTGCCAGCAGCTTAGTCCCTCTGGGGGCGTCGTATGGCTACACCTTC.